Below, 17 T cell receptor beta chains from the same sample are listed, as sequenced in a study of shared clonotypes between healthy human individuals. Clones were read by immunoSEQ multiplex PCR, and TCRdb kept only the in-frame ones, dropping some. This table has approximately 350,000 clones, just over 95% appearing once. Sequenced sample: memory CD8+ T cells sorted from blood. Subset denoted: CD45RO+ cells pooled with CCR7-negative TemRA cells. The receptors originated from a man aged 25-45 years in good health.

The chain is built from TRBV5-1 and TRBJ2-2; a possible D gene is TRBD1 (5 bases). The CDR3 has 17 residues. The germline V and J ends were trimmed by 1 base and 0 bases, with 13 bases remaining between them. Looked up from germline, CDR1 is SGHRS and CDR2 is YFSETQ. CDR3 loop: CASSLSFQTANTGELFF. DNA of the CDR3: TGCGCCAGCAGCTTGTCATTTCAGACAGCGAACACCGGGGAGCTGTTTTTT.

The chain carries TRBV2 and TRBJ2-5; D not resolved. Trimming removed 4 bases from V and 1 base from J, with 10 bases in between. The CDR3 has 14 residues. Per the germline V gene, CDR1 is SNHLY and CDR2 is FYNNEI. CDR3 in amino acids: CASSAGPLQETQYF. In nucleotides, the CDR3 is TGTGCCAGCAGTGCTGGACCGCTCCAAGAGACCCAGTACTTC.

This chain connects TRBV18 to TRBJ2-3; TRBD1 matches 8 bases. The V gene end was trimmed by 4 bases and the J gene end by 4 bases; junction bases not matched to a gene: 4. The CDR3 is made up of 14 amino acids. Germline CDR1 reads KGHSH; CDR2 reads LQKENI. The CDR3, as DNA: TGTGCCAGCTCACGAGGGACAGGTCCAGATACGCAGTATTTT. Translation gives CASSRGTGPDTQYF.

This chain links TRBV19 with TRBJ2-5; TRBD1 might be the D (5 bases). This CDR3 is built from 14 residues. CDR1 and CDR2 (germline): LNHDA, SQIVND (reference sequence). Trimming took off 6 bases at V and 3 bases at J, with 14 bases between the two ends. The CDR3 DNA reads TGTGCCAGTAGCGACAGCCTTCAGGAAGAGACCCAGTACTTC. It translates to CASSDSLQEETQYF.

V is TRBV30 and J is TRBJ2-7; D remains ambiguous. The V end was cut by 0 bases, the J end by 3 bases, with 9 bases between. The CDR3 totals 13 residues. CDR1 and CDR2 (germline): GTSNPN, SVGIG (reference sequence). The CDR3 coding sequence is TGTGCCTGGAGTGTCGGTCTTGACTACGAGCAGTACTTC. This encodes CAWSVGLDYEQYF.

The chain employs TRBV7-9 and TRBJ2-7; D is ambiguous. CDR1 and CDR2 (germline): SEHNR, FQNEAQ (reference sequence). This CDR3 is built from 11 residues. V was shortened by 8 bases and J by 6 bases, with 11 bases between the two germline ends. Here the CDR3 reads CASRQLGEQYF. DNA for the CDR3: TGTGCCAGCCGACAACTCGGCGAGCAGTACTTC.

V gene TRBV5-1 combines with J gene TRBJ2-3, with D perhaps being TRBD1 or TRBD2 (5 bases each). The CDR3 extends over 15 amino acids. V was shortened by 0 bases and J by 4 bases, with 12 bases between the two germline ends. Germline CDR1 reads SGHRS; CDR2 reads YFSETQ. This CDR3 is CASSLDGTTPDTQYF. CDR3 DNA sequence: TGCGCCAGCAGCTTGGACGGGACCACCCCAGATACGCAGTATTTT.

The V gene is TRBV28, the J gene TRBJ2-7; 8 positions match TRBD1. Trimming at V came to 6 bases and at J to 3 bases, leaving 13 bases not matched to a gene. CDR1 and CDR2 (germline): MDHEN, SYDVKM. CDR3 length equals 16 residues. CDR3 DNA sequence: TGTGCCAGCAGCTTCCAGACGACAGGGGCCCGCTACGAGCAGTACTTC. Its protein product is CASSFQTTGARYEQYF.

The chain uses TRBV6-5 and TRBJ2-2; D is ambiguous. This CDR3 contains 14 residues. CDR1 is MNHEY and CDR2 is SVGAGI in the germline V gene. V lost 5 bases and J lost 4, with 11 bases in between. The CDR3 nucleotides are TGTGCCAGCAGTCCTAGAATACGCACCGGGGAGCTGTTTTTT. Translation gives CASSPRIRTGELFF.

The V gene is TRBV11-2, the J gene TRBJ2-2, with unresolved D. With 4 bases removed from V and 2 bases from J, the gap between germline ends came to 8 bases. CDR1 and CDR2 (germline): SGHAT, FQNNGV. This CDR3 has 14 residues. This chain's CDR3 is CASSWNSNTGELFF. The CDR3 coding sequence is TGTGCCAGCAGCTGGAACAGCAACACCGGGGAGCTGTTTTTT.

Comment on this clone: The sample contains more than one DNA sequence encoding this CDR3. The chain joins TRBV27 to TRBJ1-2, with TRBD1 matching 7 bases. The junction had 5 bases not matched to a gene; V was cut back by 3 bases and J by 4 bases. This CDR3 is built from 14 residues. Germline values: CDR1 MNHEY, CDR2 SMNVEV (reference sequence). The CDR3 region is CASSLSGGSYGYTF. CDR3 coding DNA: TGTGCCAGCAGTTTGTCAGGGGGGAGCTATGGCTACACCTTC.

The rearrangement links TRBV5-1 to TRBJ2-5; 10 bases are shared with TRBD2. CDR3 length: 15 residues. V trimming: 3 bases; J trimming: 2 bases; junction bases outside the gene matches: 4. Per germline, CDR1 SGHRS and CDR2 YFSETQ. The DNA of the CDR3 is TGCGCCAGCAGCTCCGGGACTAGCGTACAAGAGACCCAGTACTTC. Translated: CASSSGTSVQETQYF.

The genes are TRBV27 and TRBJ2-2; 7 bases map to TRBD2. This CDR3 region has 16 residues. The J segment lost 5 bases and the V segment lost 6 bases, leaving 12 bases of the junction unmatched. Germline CDR1 MNHEY, CDR2 SMNVEV (reference sequence). CDR3 DNA sequence: TGTGCCAGCAGCTATACGCTCGGGGGGAGGACCGGGGAGCTGTTTTTT. It codes for CASSYTLGGRTGELFF.

This chain uses TRBV28 with TRBJ1-5; weak D call: TRBD1 (5 bases). V dropped 5 bases and J dropped 7 bases, with 15 bases sitting between them. The germline V gene has CDR1 MDHEN and CDR2 SYDVKM. CDR3 length: 14 amino acids. The CDR3 loop is CASSPVGDLQPQHF. CDR3 nucleotides: TGTGCCAGCAGTCCGGTGGGGGATTTGCAGCCCCAGCATTTT.

The chain employs TRBV28 and TRBJ2-7; 7 positions match TRBD2. Per the germline V gene, CDR1 is MDHEN and CDR2 is SYDVKM. J lost 1 base, V lost 3 bases, and 3 bases had no gene match. This CDR3 is built from 14 residues. The CDR3, as DNA: TGTGCCAGCAGTTTGGGGGGGAGGTCCTACGAGCAGTACTTC. Amino acids: CASSLGGRSYEQYF. The variable domain in full, completed from reference TRBV28 and TRBJ2-7, reads DVKVTQSSRYLVKRTGEKVFLECVQDMDHENMFWYRQDPGLGLRLIYFSYDVKMKEKGDIPEGYSVSREKKERFSLILESASTNQTSMYLCASSLGGRSYEQYFGPGTRLTVT.

This chain links TRBV13 with TRBJ2-3; 8 positions match TRBD2. Looked up from germline, CDR1 is PRHDT and CDR2 is FYEKMQ (reference sequence). There are 14 residues in the CDR3. The junction had 3 bases not matched to a gene; V was cut back by 2 bases and J by 5 bases. This chain's CDR3 is CASSLRLAGDTQYF. The CDR3 DNA is TGTGCCAGCAGCTTACGCCTAGCGGGAGATACGCAGTATTTT.

The chain employs TRBV2 and TRBJ1-1; D is possibly TRBD1 (6 bases). The CDR3 consists of 14 residues. Germline V CDR1 and CDR2: SNHLY, FYNNEI. V was cut by 6 bases and J by 1 base, with 12 bases left in between. CDR3 sequence (DNA): TGTGCCAGCAGCCTGGGACACCAGAACACTGAAGCTTTCTTT. Its protein product is CASSLGHQNTEAFF.